Listed here is a single T cell receptor beta chain. This specimen belongs to a study of PD-1 blockade in classical Hodgkin lymphoma. Produced via immunoSEQ multiplex PCR; TCRdb's table is partial and in-frame only. The profile shows about 37,000 clones, 76% of them singletons. Trimming at V came to 2 bases and at J to 7 bases, leaving 5 bases not matched to a gene. CDR1 is SGHVS and CDR2 is FQNEAQ in the germline V gene. This CDR3 region has 16 residues. All patients experienced relapse after autologous stem cell transplantation, and brentuximab vedotin exposure was variable. This clonotype was sampled from a human donor with classical Hodgkin lymphoma. The V and J genes are TRBV7-8 and TRBJ2-2, with 12 bases that match TRBD1. The specimen comprised peripheral blood mononuclear cells (PBMCs), sampled before the second cycle of nivolumab. The CDR3 region is CASSLRGQGAFGELFF. The CDR3 nucleotides read TGTGCCAGCAGCTTAAGGGGACAGGGGGCATTCGGGGAGCTGTTTTTT.